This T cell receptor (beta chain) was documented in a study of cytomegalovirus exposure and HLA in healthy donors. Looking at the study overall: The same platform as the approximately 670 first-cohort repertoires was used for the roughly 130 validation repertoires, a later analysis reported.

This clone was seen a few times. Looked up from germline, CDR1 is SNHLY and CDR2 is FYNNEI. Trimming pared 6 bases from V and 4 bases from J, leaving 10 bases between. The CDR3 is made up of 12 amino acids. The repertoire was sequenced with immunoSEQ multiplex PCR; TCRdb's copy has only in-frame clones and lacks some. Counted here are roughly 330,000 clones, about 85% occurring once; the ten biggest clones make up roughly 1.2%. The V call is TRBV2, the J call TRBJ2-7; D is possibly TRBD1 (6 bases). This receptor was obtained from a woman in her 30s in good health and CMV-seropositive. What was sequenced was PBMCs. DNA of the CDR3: TGTGCCAGCAGGCCAGGACAGTACGAGCAGTACTTC. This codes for CASRPGQYEQYF.